Shown below are 27 T cell receptor beta chains from a single sample sequenced in a study of blood T cell repertoires in COVID-19. TCRdb keeps only in-frame clones here, not all; method: immunoSEQ multiplex PCR. The sample lists 190,000 or so clones, around 87% occurring once. The sample comprised peripheral blood. These receptors were obtained from a man aged 50 or older with acute or convalescent COVID-19.

The chain has TRBV7-2 and TRBJ2-5, with TRBD1 as a possible D gene (6 bases). V was cut by 5 bases and J by 0 bases, with 13 bases left in between. This CDR3 is built from 15 residues. Germline V gene sequence: CDR1 SGHTA, CDR2 FQGNSA. DNA of the CDR3: TGTGCCAGCAGCCCAGGACAGCCCAACCAAGAGACCCAGTACTTC. Translating it yields CASSPGQPNQETQYF.

The chain links TRBV11-2 to TRBJ2-5, with a tentative D call TRBD1 (7 bases). V shed 3 bases and J shed 5 bases, with 16 bases lying between them. CDR3 size: 15 residues. Per the germline V gene, CDR1 is SGHAT and CDR2 is FQNNGV. DNA of the CDR3: TGTGCCAGCAGCTTCAACCCCAGGGGGAGGGAGACCCAGTACTTC. Translated, it gives CASSFNPRGRETQYF.

V is TRBV27 and J is TRBJ2-7; 7 bases are a match to TRBD1. Germline loops: CDR1 MNHEY, CDR2 SMNVEV (reference sequence). This CDR3 spans 14 amino acids. V lost 5 bases, J lost 1 base, and 5 bases stayed unmatched. The CDR3 here is CASSTPGQSYEQYF. The CDR3, as DNA: TGTGCCAGCAGTACCCCGGGACAGTCCTACGAGCAGTACTTC.

The V gene is TRBV28, the J gene TRBJ2-3, with D perhaps matching TRBD1 (5 bases). CDR3 length: 15 amino acids. Germline V gene sequence: CDR1 MDHEN, CDR2 SYDVKM. V was shortened by 3 bases and J by 1 base, with 11 bases between the two germline ends. The CDR3, as DNA: TGTGCCAGCAGTTTTTATGCCAGGGGCACAGATACGCAGTATTTT. Amino acids: CASSFYARGTDTQYF.

V is TRBV5-1 and J is TRBJ2-3; D is possibly TRBD1 (6 bases). Germline V CDR1 and CDR2: SGHRS, YFSETQ. V lost 0 bases and J 2 bases, leaving 16 bases between the germline ends. The CDR3 contains 17 residues. CDR3 protein: CASSLGGIDRYTDTQYF. The DNA of the CDR3 is TGCGCCAGCAGCTTGGGGGGAATAGACAGGTACACAGATACGCAGTATTTT.

This clone was detected only once. This chain connects TRBV13 to TRBJ2-1, with TRBD2 matching over 12 bases. The CDR3 length is 20 residues. V lost 1 base to trimming and J lost 0 bases; unmatched junction nucleotides: 10. The germline V gene has CDR1 PRHDT and CDR2 FYEKMQ (reference sequence). CDR3 bases: TGTGCCAGCAGCTTAGCCACGGGACTAGCGGGTTTATTCTCCTACAATGAGCAGTTCTTC. Protein: CASSLATGLAGLFSYNEQFF.

The chain carries TRBV7-9 and TRBJ1-1; 11 nucleotides line up with TRBD1. The V segment lost 5 bases and the J segment 8 bases; nucleotides outside the gene matches: 7. CDR1 and CDR2 (germline): SEHNR, FQNEAQ (reference sequence). This CDR3 is built from 14 residues. DNA of the CDR3: TGTGCCAGCAGCAAACCCGGACAGGGGGCGGAAGCTTTCTTT. Translation: CASSKPGQGAEAFF.

The chain recombines TRBV5-8 with TRBJ2-4; tentative D call: TRBD1 (6 bases). The length of the CDR3 is 15 residues. Germline V lookup: CDR1 SGHTS, CDR2 YDEGEE. V was trimmed by 1 base and J by 8 bases, leaving 16 bases between them. The CDR3 loop reads CASSLTAGVGHIQYF. The CDR3 DNA reads TGTGCCAGCAGCTTGACGGCAGGGGTAGGACACATTCAGTACTTC.

The chain uses TRBV10-2 and TRBJ1-1, with a weak D call TRBD1 (6 bases). The CDR3 is 12 residues long. V was shortened by 6 bases and J by 4 bases, with 9 bases between the two germline ends. Per the germline V gene, CDR1 is WSHSY and CDR2 is SAAADI. This CDR3 is CASSGQSTEAFF. The CDR3, as DNA: TGCGCCAGCAGCGGACAGTCCACTGAAGCTTTCTTT.

This sequence joins TRBV29-1 and TRBJ1-2, with D possibly matching TRBD1 (5 bases). Trimming cost V 0 bases and J 5 bases, with 7 bases left between them. The CDR3 has 12 residues. Germline assignment: CDR1 SQVTM and CDR2 ANQGSEA. The DNA for the CDR3 is TGCAGCGTTGAAGACAGGGTGTATGGCTACACCTTC. As protein: CSVEDRVYGYTF.

This sequence joins TRBV19 and TRBJ2-2; 10 nucleotides line up with TRBD1. The V segment lost 7 bases and the J segment 7 bases; nucleotides outside the gene matches: 9. CDR3 size: 15 residues. CDR1 and CDR2 (germline): LNHDA, SQIVND (reference sequence). In DNA form, the CDR3 reads TGTGCCAGTAAAGGGACAGGGGTATTTGGCGGGGAGCTGTTTTTT. Translating gives CASKGTGVFGGELFF.

This clone occurred once. The V call is TRBV18, the J call TRBJ2-7; the D gene is possibly TRBD2 (6 bases). CDR3 length equals 12 residues. With 3 bases removed from V and 7 bases from J, the gap between germline ends came to 10 bases. Germline V gene sequence: CDR1 KGHSH, CDR2 LQKENI. The CDR3 region is CASSPAGGEQYV. The CDR3 bases are TGTGCCAGCTCACCGGCCGGGGGAGAGCAGTACGTC.

CDR3 coding DNA: TGTGCCAGCAGTGACCTTGTCGGGACAGGGGTCCATGAGCAGTTCTTC. Translating it yields CASSDLVGTGVHEQFF. The rearrangement links TRBV6-1 to TRBJ2-1; 10 bases line up with TRBD1. V gave up 3 bases and J gave up 8 bases; unmatched junction bases: 10. The CDR3 length is 16 residues. Germline loops: CDR1 MNHNS, CDR2 SASEGT.

The chain uses TRBV3-1 (or the pseudogene TRBV3-2) and TRBJ1-6; TRBD1 is a possible D gene (6 bases). Germline V lookup: CDR1 LGHDT, CDR2 YNNKEL (reference sequence). V was clipped by 3 bases and J by 3 bases, with 15 bases between them. The CDR3 is made up of 17 amino acids. This chain's CDR3 is CASSHPVPGVYNSPLHF. DNA for the CDR3: TGTGCCAGCAGCCATCCCGTGCCAGGGGTCTATAATTCACCCCTCCACTTT.

The chain has TRBV5-1 and TRBJ2-7, with 12 positions matching TRBD2. The J segment lost 4 bases and the V segment lost 4 bases, leaving 9 bases of the junction unmatched. The CDR3 sequence is 16 residues long. The germline V gene has CDR1 SGHRS and CDR2 YFSETQ. DNA for the CDR3: TGCGCCAGCAGCGTGGCTAGCGGGAGGGATAGGTACGAGCAGTACTTC. Protein sequence: CASSVASGRDRYEQYF.

The genes are TRBV7-9 and TRBJ1-2; 7 nucleotides match TRBD1. The CDR3 is made up of 13 amino acids. Germline V CDR1 and CDR2: SEHNR, FQNEAQ (reference sequence). The V segment lost 4 bases and the J segment 2 bases; nucleotides outside the gene matches: 1. For the CDR3, the DNA is TGTGCCAGCAGCTCGGGACAGAACTATGGCTACACCTTC. Its protein is CASSSGQNYGYTF. Using reference TRBV7-9 and TRBJ1-2 for the parts outside the CDR3, the full variable domain is DTGVSQNPRHKITKRGQNVTFRCDPISEHNRLYWYRQTLGQGPEFLTYFQNEAQLEKSRLLSDRFSAERPKGSFSTLEIQRTEQGDSAMYLCASSSGQNYGYTFGSGTRLTVV.

V and J are TRBV28 and TRBJ1-1; a weak D match, TRBD1 (5 bases). CDR3 length: 16 residues. Trimming took 2 bases from V and 4 from J, leaving 17 bases between them. CDR1 and CDR2 (germline): MDHEN, SYDVKM. In DNA, the CDR3 is TGTGCCAGCAGTTTACTCCCCCAGGGAGGTGGCACTGAAGCTTTCTTT. Translating it yields CASSLLPQGGGTEAFF.

This chain connects TRBV12-5 to TRBJ2-5; 7 bases line up with TRBD1. Germline loops: CDR1 LGHNT, CDR2 FRNRAP. The CDR3 runs to 13 residues. V shed 5 bases, J shed 5 bases, and the junction held 5 bases outside the gene matches. CDR3 amino acids: CASGQDRAETQYF. The CDR3 DNA follows: TGTGCTAGTGGTCAAGACAGGGCTGAGACCCAGTACTTC.

The chain carries TRBV10-3 and TRBJ1-5, with no clear D. This CDR3 has 13 residues. CDR1 and CDR2 from the germline V gene are ENHRY and SYGVKD. V dropped 10 bases and J dropped 0 bases, with 10 bases sitting between them. CDR3 DNA: TGTGCCACGGGTGATAATAGCAATCAGCCCCAGCATTTT. It specifies CATGDNSNQPQHF.

As for this clone: The sample has other DNA sequences that encode this CDR3 too. The CDR3 is CASSVDTGPLNEQFF. In nucleotides, the CDR3 is TGTGCCAGCAGCGTAGATACAGGGCCTCTCAATGAGCAGTTCTTC. The chain is built from TRBV9 and TRBJ2-1, with D possibly matching TRBD1 (6 bases). The V and J ends lost 0 bases and 6 bases respectively, with 13 bases between them. The CDR3 covers 15 residues. Per germline, CDR1 SGDLS and CDR2 YYNGEE.

The chain carries TRBV16 and TRBJ2-7, with TRBD1 matching over 7 bases. This CDR3 comprises 14 residues. The trim removed 4 bases at V and 0 bases at J, leaving 3 bases unmatched. Germline CDR1 reads KGHSY; CDR2 reads FQNENV. The CDR3 region is CASSLGTASYEQYV. DNA for the CDR3: TGTGCCAGCAGCCTAGGGACAGCCTCCTACGAGCAGTACGTC.

This clone was recorded only once. The same CDR3 is also encoded by other DNA sequences in this sample. The V and J genes are TRBV6-5 and TRBJ1-2; D not resolved. Deletions cut 5 bases from V and 4 bases from J, with 11 bases between. Germline V gene lookup returns CDR1 MNHEY and CDR2 SVGAGI. This CDR3 spans 13 amino acids. The CDR3 coding sequence is TGTGCCAGCAGTACTGGAGCCCGCTATGGCTACACCTTC. Protein sequence: CASSTGARYGYTF.

The CDR3 region is CASSHPGQKNIQYF. In nucleotides, the CDR3 is TGCGCCAGCAGCCATCCGGGACAGAAAAACATTCAGTACTTC. The chain employs TRBV4-1 and TRBJ2-4; the match to TRBD1 covers 7 bases. CDR1 MGHRA and CDR2 YSYEKL come from the germline V gene. The CDR3 is made up of 14 amino acids. Germline trimming cut 3 bases from V and 4 bases from J; bases unmatched to any gene: 3.

This clone appeared once. This chain uses TRBV19 with TRBJ1-2, with D possibly being TRBD1 (6 bases). CDR1 and CDR2 from the germline V gene are LNHDA and SQIVND (reference sequence). CDR3 length: 15 residues. V lost 7 bases and J lost 2, with 17 bases in between. CDR3 protein: CASTRTLTGNYGYTF. CDR3 in DNA: TGTGCCAGTACCCGTACCCTGACAGGCAACTATGGCTACACCTTC. Drawing the rest from reference TRBV19 and TRBJ1-2, the complete variable domain is DGGITQSPKYLFRKEGQNVTLSCEQNLNHDAMYWYRQDPGQGLRLIYYSQIVNDFQKGDIAEGYSVSREKKESFPLTVTSAQKNPTAFYLCASTRTLTGNYGYTFGSGTRLTVV.

V and J are TRBV7-9 and TRBJ1-2; no reliable D call. The CDR3 runs to 13 residues. CDR1 SEHNR and CDR2 FQNEAQ come from the germline V gene (reference sequence). V lost 1 base, J lost 3 bases, and 6 bases lay in between. CDR3 in amino acids: CASSLETDYGYTF. The CDR3 DNA sequence: TGTGCCAGCAGCTTAGAAACGGACTATGGCTACACCTTC.

This rearrangement joins TRBV28 to TRBJ1-2, with D possibly TRBD1 on 5 matching bases. V was trimmed by 5 bases and J by 2 bases, leaving 18 bases between them. Germline V gives CDR1 MDHEN, CDR2 SYDVKM. The CDR3 sequence is 16 residues long. The CDR3 DNA reads TGTGCCAGCAGTATGTGGTTGGGACTTCAAAACTATGGCTACACCTTC. The encoded protein is CASSMWLGLQNYGYTF.

The rearrangement joins TRBV30 to TRBJ1-1, with no clear D. CDR3 size: 13 residues. Trimming pared 2 bases from V and 0 bases from J, leaving 7 bases between. Per germline, CDR1 GTSNPN and CDR2 SVGIG (reference sequence). The DNA of the CDR3 is TGTGCCTGGAGTATATCCCTGAACACTGAAGCTTTCTTT. This translates into CAWSISLNTEAFF.